Below are 5 T cell receptor beta chains sequenced from a single sample in a study of CD8 T cells in Susac syndrome. RNA, at about 0.45 to 1 ug, was reverse transcribed with random hexamers. TCRdb fed the immunoSEQ multiplex PCR reads into MiXCR, producing one record per CDR3 protein. Counted here are some 300,000 distinct CDR3 sequences, approximately 85% occurring once; the ten biggest clones make up roughly 0.21%. The sequencing input was CD8+ T cells from PBMCs. The receptors here all came from a human donor with multiple sclerosis.

The chain uses TRBV6-5 and TRBJ2-5; D is unresolved. Germline V gene lookup returns CDR1 MNHEY and CDR2 SVGAGI. The CDR3 covers 15 residues. V lost 0 bases and J 2 bases, leaving 10 bases between the germline ends. CDR3 nucleotides: TGTGCCAGCAGTTACTCGTTACGGTCACAAGAGACCCAGTACTTC. This encodes CASSYSLRSQETQYF.

The chain carries TRBV15 and TRBJ2-1; either TRBD1 or TRBD2 may supply D (5 bases each). CDR1 is LNHNV, CDR2 YYDKDF, per germline (reference sequence). V shed 3 bases and J shed 0 bases, with 12 bases lying between them. This CDR3 is 16 amino acids long. In DNA form, the CDR3 reads TGTGCCACCAGCAGCGGGACCGCCGGCTCCTACAATGAGCAGTTCTTC. Encoded protein: CATSSGTAGSYNEQFF.

The V and J genes are TRBV15 and TRBJ2-7, with unresolved D. The V and J ends lost 0 bases and 5 bases respectively, with 2 bases between them. Germline assignment: CDR1 LNHNV and CDR2 YYDKDF (reference sequence). There are 11 residues in the CDR3. CDR3 in amino acids: CATSRDNEQYF. The CDR3 coding sequence is TGTGCCACCAGCAGAGACAACGAGCAGTACTTC. Variable domain in full (rest from reference TRBV15 and TRBJ2-7): DAMVIQNPRYQVTQFGKPVTLSCSQTLNHNVMYWYQQKSSQAPKLLFHYYDKDFNNEADTPDNFQSRRPNTSFCFLDIRSPGLGDTAMYLCATSRDNEQYFGPGTRLTVT.

The genes are TRBV7-9 and TRBJ2-7, with a possible D match to TRBD1 (5 bases). There are 12 residues in the CDR3. Trimming left V 5 bases short and J 6 bases short, with 11 bases between. Germline CDR1 is SEHNR and CDR2 is FQNEAQ (reference sequence). The CDR3 DNA reads as TGTGCCAGCAGCGTTGACAGCTCCGAGCAGTACTTC. Translation: CASSVDSSEQYF. The full variable domain, with the rest looked up from reference TRBV7-9 and TRBJ2-7, is DTGVSQNPRHKITKRGQNVTFRCDPISEHNRLYWYRQTLGQGPEFLTYFQNEAQLEKSRLLSDRFSAERPKGSFSTLEIQRTEQGDSAMYLCASSVDSSEQYFGPGTRLTVT.

The gene calls are TRBV7-8 and TRBJ2-1, with D maybe TRBD2 (5 bases). The germline CDR1 and CDR2 sequences are SGHVS and FQNEAQ. The CDR3 consists of 14 residues. The V and J ends lost 6 bases and 0 bases respectively, with 9 bases between them. In nucleotides, the CDR3 is TGTGCCAGCAGAGCGGAACCCTCCTACAATGAGCAGTTCTTC. It is translated as CASRAEPSYNEQFF.